A single sample is the source of the 9 T cell receptor beta chains below, sequenced in a study of blood T cell repertoires in COVID-19 (dated by TCRdb to about 2020). The method was the immunoSEQ multiplex PCR assay. TCRdb took this table from immuneACCESS and kept in-frame rearrangements with V and J called. Such tables lack part of the clones; where checked against another copy, unresolved V genes explain under half of the gap, and the rest is unexplained. The sample includes about 110,000 clones, with about nine tenths observed a single time. The top ten constitute 2.4% of the sample. Sequenced input: peripheral blood. These receptors were obtained from a human donor in a cohort sampled during active COVID-19.

The gene calls are TRBV5-4 and TRBJ2-3; 7 bases match TRBD2. V dropped 5 bases and J dropped 8; count of bases not matched to a gene: 8. This CDR3 is built from 13 residues. CDR1 is SGHNT and CDR2 is YYREEE in the germline V gene (reference sequence). CDR3 loop: CASSPTSVTTQYF. CDR3 nucleotides: TGTGCCAGCAGTCCTACTAGCGTCACTACGCAGTATTTT.

This chain connects TRBV10-3 to TRBJ2-1, with D maybe TRBD1 (5 bases). This CDR3 contains 18 residues. The germline CDR1 and CDR2 sequences are ENHRY and SYGVKD. V lost 3 bases to trimming and J lost 0 bases, with 18 bases between them. The CDR3 nucleotides are TGTGCCATCAGTGACCCCCCAGGGCAGCACGCCTCCTACAATGAGCAGTTCTTC. Protein: CAISDPPGQHASYNEQFF.

V usage is TRBV15 and J usage is TRBJ1-1; 7 bases line up with TRBD1. Germline loops: CDR1 LNHNV, CDR2 YYDKDF (reference sequence). This CDR3 is built from 16 residues. Unmatched junction bases numbered 9, after V lost 5 bases and J lost 0 bases. DNA of the CDR3: TGTGCCACCAGCCGCGGGACAGTTTTCATGAACACTGAAGCTTTCTTT. Its protein product is CATSRGTVFMNTEAFF. The full variable domain, rest sourced from reference TRBV15 and TRBJ1-1, is DAMVIQNPRYQVTQFGKPVTLSCSQTLNHNVMYWYQQKSSQAPKLLFHYYDKDFNNEADTPDNFQSRRPNTSFCFLDIRSPGLGDTAMYLCATSRGTVFMNTEAFFGQGTRLTVV.

The chain links TRBV10-2 to TRBJ1-5; no clear D. V was clipped by 10 bases and J by 0 bases, with 13 bases between them. The CDR3 covers 14 residues. CDR1 and CDR2 from the germline V gene are WSHSY and SAAADI. The CDR3 region is CATRAGNSNQPQHF. CDR3 bases: TGCGCCACCCGCGCAGGCAATAGCAATCAGCCCCAGCATTTT.

This clone appeared once. This chain connects TRBV5-6 to TRBJ1-4, with 7 positions matching TRBD1. The CDR3 contains 15 residues. Germline trimming cut 5 bases from V and 0 bases from J; bases unmatched to any gene: 4. The germline V gene encodes CDR1 SGHDT and CDR2 YYEEEE. The CDR3 loop is CASRSTGATNEKLFF. The CDR3 DNA reads TGTGCCAGCAGGTCCACAGGGGCAACTAATGAAAAACTGTTTTTT.

The rearrangement joins TRBV12-3 or TRBV12-4 to TRBJ2-1; 8 positions agree with TRBD2. J gave up 7 bases and V 7 bases, and 6 bases lay outside the gene matches. The CDR3 is 13 amino acids. The CDR3 nucleotides read TGTGCCAGCAAGCGTCAGCGGGAGAATGAGCAGTTCTTC. As protein: CASKRQRENEQFF.

This chain uses TRBV5-8 with TRBJ2-1; 7 bases are a match to TRBD1. CDR3 length equals 13 residues. Germline V gene data show CDR1 as SGHTS and CDR2 as YDEGEE. The V and J ends lost 3 bases and 8 bases, in that order; junction bases with no gene match: 5. For the CDR3, the DNA is TGTGCCAGCAGCTCACGACAGGGCTATGAGCAGTTCTTC. The encoded protein is CASSSRQGYEQFF.

The chain recombines TRBV7-8 with TRBJ1-5; TRBD1 agrees at 8 bases. V shed 4 bases, J shed 7 bases, and the junction held 9 bases outside the gene matches. From germline, CDR1 is SGHVS and CDR2 FQNEAQ. The CDR3 length is 15 residues. CDR3 loop: CASSWKTGVGQPQHF. The CDR3 nucleotides read TGTGCCAGCAGCTGGAAGACAGGGGTCGGCCAGCCCCAGCATTTT.

The rearrangement uses TRBV6-5 and TRBJ2-1; the D gene is possibly TRBD1 (6 bases). V lost 6 bases to trimming and J lost 7 bases, with 16 bases between them. Germline CDR1 and CDR2: MNHEY and SVGAGI. The CDR3 covers 14 residues. CDR3 in DNA: TGTGCCAGCAGACCGGACGCAAGGGGGAATGAGCAGTTCTTC. This codes for CASRPDARGNEQFF.